One sample yielded the 12 T cell receptor beta chains listed below, sequenced in a study of spatial heterogeneity in lung cancer. Time point denoted: sample taken at primary tumor resection. From tumor, nontumor lung or frozen PBMC, whole RNA was taken unsorted for sequencing. TCRdb itself ran the 5' RACE reads through MiXCR, one entry per CDR3 protein. The repertoire consists of 10,000 or so distinct CDR3 sequences, with roughly 6% occurring once and the leading ten covering more than 20%. The input for sequencing was PBMCs, taken at surgery. The source is a male donor with early-stage non-small cell lung cancer.

This clonotype was picked up a small number of times. This rearrangement joins TRBV4-3 to TRBJ1-1; D unresolved. The V gene's germline CDR1 is LGHNA and CDR2 YSLEER. There are 16 residues in the CDR3. Trimming pared 2 bases from V and 5 bases from J, leaving 18 bases between. CDR3 sequence: CASSQRSTPVRTEAFF. CDR3 nucleotides: TGCGCCAGCAGCCAACGTAGTACCCCGGTGAGGACTGAAGCTTTCTTT.

This clonotype was seen repeatedly, ten times or more. The chain couples TRBV6-2 or TRBV6-3 to TRBJ1-1; D might be TRBD1 (6 bases). V was cut by 11 bases and J by 0 bases, with 19 bases left in between. CDR1 and CDR2 from the germline V gene are MNHEY and SVGEGT. This CDR3 has 15 amino acids. CDR3 DNA sequence: TGTGCCCGAATTCCCAGAGGGACATTGAACACTGAAGCTTTCTTT. This codes for CARIPRGTLNTEAFF.

This clonotype was counted at least ten times. V usage is TRBV2 and J usage is TRBJ2-7; TRBD2 matches at 7 bases. CDR3 length: 14 amino acids. Germline V gives CDR1 SNHLY, CDR2 FYNNEI. J lost 4 bases, V lost 6 bases, and 9 bases had no gene match. The CDR3 spells CASRAWDYQYEQYF. The DNA for the CDR3 is TGTGCCAGCAGAGCCTGGGACTACCAATACGAGCAGTACTTC.

In its sample, this clonotype ranks as medium-sized. The J gene is TRBJ2-1, the V gene TRBV5-1, with a tentative D call TRBD1 (6 bases). The CDR3 is 14 amino acids. Germline V CDR1 and CDR2: SGHRS, YFSETQ. The germline V and J ends were trimmed by 4 bases and 9 bases, with 17 bases remaining between them. The CDR3 reads CASSLTGFASEQFF. In nucleotides, the CDR3 is TGCGCCAGCAGCCTGACAGGTTTTGCATCTGAGCAGTTCTTC.

By sample fraction, this clonotype is medium-sized. The genes are TRBV29-1 and TRBJ1-3; D is uncertain. The CDR3 extends over 12 amino acids. V lost 1 base, J lost 4 bases, and 5 bases lay in between. The germline gives CDR1 SQVTM, CDR2 ANQGSEA. CDR3 sequence: CSVEVPGNTIYF. The CDR3 region has the DNA TGCAGCGTTGAAGTTCCGGGAAACACCATATATTTT.

This clonotype was counted many times. The V call is TRBV29-1, the J call TRBJ2-7, with 11 bases fitting TRBD2. V was clipped by 6 bases and J by 4 bases; unmatched bases: 11. Germline values: CDR1 SQVTM, CDR2 ANQGSEA. The CDR3 length is 15 residues. Here the CDR3 reads CSVMTIAGGPYEQYF. CDR3 DNA sequence: TGCAGCGTCATGACTATAGCGGGGGGGCCGTACGAGCAGTACTTC.

This clonotype was observed a handful of times. The V gene is TRBV19, the J gene TRBJ2-2; TRBD2 matches at 9 bases. J was trimmed by 4 bases and V by 3 bases; bases with no gene match: 3. The CDR3 contains 15 residues. CDR1 and CDR2 from the germline V gene are LNHDA and SQIVND (reference sequence). The CDR3 reads CASSIASGTTGELFF. The DNA of the CDR3 is TGTGCCAGTAGTATCGCTAGCGGGACCACCGGGGAGCTGTTTTTT.

This clonotype has a count of ten or more. The CDR3 region has the DNA TGTGCCAGCAGCGGTGGACTAGCGGTAAACACCGGGGAGCTGTTTTTT. Its protein is CASSGGLAVNTGELFF. The V and J genes are TRBV7-3 and TRBJ2-2, with TRBD2 matching 10 bases. Germline CDR1 reads SGHTA; CDR2 reads FQGTGA. With V trimmed by 5 bases and J by 2 bases, 5 bases remained unmatched. The CDR3 is made up of 16 amino acids.

This clonotype was counted only a few times. The rearrangement joins TRBV20-1 to TRBJ2-1; 12 nucleotides agree with TRBD2. The germline V gene encodes CDR1 DFQATT and CDR2 SNEGSKA (reference sequence). This CDR3 spans 15 amino acids. V lost 5 bases to trimming and J lost 8 bases; unmatched junction nucleotides: 10. This CDR3 reads CSAPPGLAGSDEQFF. The DNA of the CDR3 is TGCAGTGCTCCCCCGGGACTAGCGGGCTCGGATGAGCAGTTCTTC.

This clonotype showed up many times. This CDR3 reads CSVEDGRNTGELFF. The CDR3 DNA reads as TGCAGCGTTGAAGATGGCCGAAACACCGGGGAGCTGTTTTTT. This sequence joins TRBV29-1 and TRBJ2-2; D uncertain. Germline CDR1 SQVTM, CDR2 ANQGSEA. This CDR3 is built from 14 residues. Trimming took off 0 bases at V and 2 bases at J, with 7 bases between the two ends.

In this sample, this clonotype turned up many times. V and J are TRBV6-5 and TRBJ2-2; TRBD2 aligns across 9 bases. The CDR3 totals 15 residues. Trimming took 6 bases from V and 5 from J; bases not matched to a gene: 7. Germline V CDR1 and CDR2: MNHEY, SVGAGI. CDR3 protein: CASRLAGQGTGELFF. The CDR3 DNA sequence: TGTGCCAGCAGGCTAGCGGGGCAAGGGACCGGGGAGCTGTTTTTT.

This clonotype has at least ten counts. V and J are TRBV7-3 and TRBJ2-6, with D unresolved. CDR3 length: 14 amino acids. Germline V gives CDR1 SGHTA, CDR2 FQGTGA. Between the trimmed V and J ends, which lost 5 bases and 3 bases, there was a span of 8 bases. CDR3 residues: CASSAGNGANVLTF. The DNA of the CDR3 is TGTGCCAGCAGCGCAGGAAATGGGGCCAACGTCCTGACTTTC.